This T cell receptor (beta chain) was retrieved from a study of T-cell memory formation after mild COVID-19. This clonotype was found a few times. Its antigen is unknown. This CDR3 is built from 14 residues. V shed 8 bases and J 7 bases; nucleotides not matched to a gene: 11. The germline gives CDR1 LGHDT, CDR2 YNNKEL (reference sequence). Each CDR3 protein gets one entry after TCRdb re-called the 5' RACE reads with MiXCR. This table has 200,000 to 250,000 distinct CDR3 sequences, about 11% appearing once. Study results and caveats: Day 37-peaking second-wave clones had unconfirmed SARS-CoV-2 specificity. Contracting CD4+ clones lay largely in CM and EM, with CD8+ ones residing in EMRA.

This sequence joins TRBV3-1 and TRBJ2-1, with 7 nucleotides matching TRBD1. The material sequenced was PBMCs or a T cell subset sorted from them (not recorded which). This sequence was found in a man aged 18 to 29 who had mild COVID-19 (a few samples of this study predate the infection). Cell type and time point are not known. The CDR3 DNA sequence: TGTGCCAGCGAATTTTCGACAGGGCGGAATGAGCAGTTCTTC. Translation gives CASEFSTGRNEQFF.